The rows below give T cell receptor beta chains drawn from one sample of a study of neurological immune-mediated disorders. From the 5' RACE reads, TCRdb called clonotypes with MiXCR, one entry per CDR3 protein. Of around 71,000 distinct CDR3 sequences detected, roughly 15% appear once; the ten largest clones hold around 4.3%. Sample: PBMCs. The receptor set was obtained from a female donor with HTLV-1-associated myelopathy (HAM/TSP). Both conserved end residues are trimmed from each CDR3. Some rows have no size entry. The others give once, few or many, or a class for an expanded clone.

TRBV7-9 | 12 | many | AISNRDTTYEQY
TRBV5-1 | 13 | many | ASSWGDRNNNEQF
TRBV12-3/TRBV12-4 | 13 | many | ASSLGQGDNQPQH
TRBV6-6 | 12 | NA | ASSYLTSSRELF
TRBV18 | 10 | NA | ASSLVGTEAF
TRBV20-1 | 12 | many | SARAGTGGMTQY
TRBV2 | 11 | NA | ASREGVYNEQF
TRBV10-3 | 11 | many | AISGNREDGYT
TRBV2 | 9 | many | ASGERETQY
TRBV7-2 | 14 | many | ASSFFVGGARDTQY
TRBV20-1 | 10 | many | SARDPNTEAF
TRBV5-1 | 13 | many | ASSAAGTALEEQF
TRBV6-6 | 11 | many | ASSMANKNTIY
TRBV29-1 | 13 | NA | SVATGGRGQETQY
TRBV25-1 | 13 | NA | ASSDQQGSTDTQY
TRBV29-1 | 11 | many | SVAGQMNTEAF
TRBV28 | 13 | many | ASSYGGGHTGELF
TRBV15 | 13 | many | ATSREVGGAYEQY
TRBV5-1 | 13 | many | ASRYGGGSYNEQF
TRBV3-1 | 9 | few | ASSRNTEAF
TRBV6-1 | 13 | many | ASSVAGGRGNEQF
TRBV7-9 | 11 | many | ASSLSSGDTQY
TRBV5-1 | 9 | many | ANSLGVEQY
TRBV6-5 | 15 | many | ASSRTQGFANTGELF
TRBV7-2 | 14 | many | ASSLLGSSSYNEQF
TRBV15 | 12 | many | ATSRETSRSEQY
TRBV20-1 | 15 | many | SASDIRQGANTGELF
TRBV20-1 | 15 | NA | SARLLRTGGHFYEQY
TRBV29-1 | 11 | many | SALGGGSDEQF
TRBV12-3/TRBV12-4 | 12 | NA | ASSHAGGSYEQY
TRBV11-1 | 11 | many | ASGRGPKNIQY
TRBV28 | 13 | many | ASSPYRGQGQPQH
TRBV30 | 15 | many | AWSVSSGVFENTEAF
TRBV5-1 | 14 | many | ASSLRGGTWADTQY
TRBV10-3 | 13 | many | AIRWDRLNTGELF
TRBV18 | 12 | many | ASSPARSSYEQY
TRBV10-1 | 11 | NA | ASSPGVDQPQH
TRBV5-1 | 13 | many | ASSLGGDLNSPLH
TRBV28 | 12 | many | ASLRGNSYNEQF
TRBV12-3/TRBV12-4 | 14 | few | ASSSHAGGPPDTQY
TRBV9 | 14 | many | ASSVDGTRSSYEQY
TRBV28 | 12 | many | ASHPGRVSDTQY
TRBV6-6 | 11 | many | ASSYGGQETQY
TRBV12-3/TRBV12-4 | 14 | many | ASSFWTSGGGMGQF
TRBV4-1 | 11 | many | ASSLAGNYGYT
TRBV29-1 | 10 | many | SGGLARETQY
TRBV5-1 | 12 | many | ASSQGQSYNEQF
TRBV12-3/TRBV12-4 | 12 | many | ASSLPRDRVVQY
TRBV29-1 | 12 | many | SVELAGAYNEQF
TRBV27 | 11 | many | ASSAFSTDTQY
TRBV9 | 12 | few | ASSPGTWDTEAF
TRBV5-1 | 12 | once | ASRQTGSVDEQF
TRBV20-1 | 12 | many | SARGAGAADTQY
TRBV7-8 | 13 | few | ASSLALAGRNEQF
TRBV5-1 | 11 | many | ASSLGGEYEQY
TRBV7-2 | 15 | many | ASSFWTSGGYTGELF
TRBV5-1 | 16 | many | ASSLGDSFYLSGNTIY
TRBV4-1 | 12 | few | ASSQVGRAYEQY
TRBV2 | 11 | many | ASFMGGFYEQY
TRBV5-1 | 11 | many | ASSFRGADTQY